The 18 T cell receptor beta chains given below trace back to one sample, sequenced in a study of cytomegalovirus exposure and HLA in healthy donors. In the PCR, 60 Vbeta and 13 Jbeta primers were used. TCRdb's table, derived via immunoSEQ multiplex PCR, lists solely in-frame clones and lacks some. The sample lists 95,000 to 150,000 clones, about 83% occurring once. Source material: PBMCs. The receptor set was obtained from a man aged 25 to 40 in good health and CMV-seronegative.

The DNA for the CDR3 is TGTGCCAGCAGCTCCAACAGGGATGGCTACACCTTC. This codes for CASSSNRDGYTF. The chain couples TRBV6-6 to TRBJ1-2; D may be TRBD1 (6 bases). Germline V lookup: CDR1 MNHNY, CDR2 SVGAGI (reference sequence). V was pared by 6 bases and J by 6 bases, with 11 bases between. The CDR3 contains 12 residues.

V is TRBV5-1 and J is TRBJ2-7; 9 nucleotides align to TRBD1. The length of the CDR3 is 14 residues. Germline-derived CDR1 and CDR2 are SGHRS and YFSETQ. With V trimmed by 5 bases and J by 1 base, 4 bases remained unmatched. The chain's CDR3 is CASRKQGASYEQYF. The DNA of the CDR3 is TGCGCCAGCAGAAAACAGGGGGCATCCTACGAGCAGTACTTC.

This rearrangement joins TRBV30 to TRBJ1-1; D is possibly TRBD1 (6 bases). In germline, CDR1 is GTSNPN, CDR2 SVGIG (reference sequence). This CDR3 has 15 residues. The germline V and J ends were trimmed by 5 bases and 0 bases, with 16 bases remaining between them. CDR3 protein: CAWDKGVGMNTEAFF. In DNA form, the CDR3 reads TGTGCCTGGGACAAGGGGGTGGGCATGAACACTGAAGCTTTCTTT.

This sequence joins TRBV28 and TRBJ1-1; unclear D gene. V was cut by 5 bases and J by 3 bases, with 16 bases left in between. The CDR3 totals 15 residues. The germline gives CDR1 MDHEN, CDR2 SYDVKM. The CDR3 here is CASSGQVERYTEAFF. DNA for the CDR3: TGTGCCAGCAGTGGGCAGGTCGAGAGATACACTGAAGCTTTCTTT.

The gene calls are TRBV18 and TRBJ1-5; a weak D match, TRBD1 (6 bases). CDR1 KGHSH and CDR2 LQKENI come from the germline V gene. The V gene lost 1 base and the J gene lost 4 bases, with 14 bases spanning the gap. The CDR3 consists of 16 residues. CDR3 nucleotide sequence: TGTGCCAGCTCACCACAACAGGGAAGGGGAAATCAGCCCCAGCATTTT. As protein: CASSPQQGRGNQPQHF.

V usage is TRBV28 and J usage is TRBJ2-1, with D unclear. V was clipped by 3 bases and J by 9 bases, with 9 bases between them. Looked up from germline, CDR1 is MDHEN and CDR2 is SYDVKM. This CDR3 is built from 12 residues. DNA of the CDR3: TGTGCCAGCAGTTTTACGGTTCCTGAGCAGTTCTTC. It encodes CASSFTVPEQFF.

The CDR3 reads CASSLLRGDGELFF. CDR3 bases: TGTGCCAGCAGCTTGCTTCGGGGAGACGGGGAGCTGTTTTTT. This sequence joins TRBV5-6 and TRBJ2-2; TRBD2 might be the D (5 bases). There are 14 residues in the CDR3. CDR1 is SGHDT, CDR2 YYEEEE, per germline. The V end lost 1 base, the J end lost 7 bases, and 11 bases lay between the germline ends.

This clone was counted between two and nine times. The V and J genes are TRBV6-6 and TRBJ1-1; possible D gene TRBD1, 5 bases. This CDR3 is built from 14 residues. From germline, CDR1 is MNHNY and CDR2 SVGAGI (reference sequence). The V end lost 0 bases, the J end lost 10 bases, and 15 bases lay between the germline ends. CDR3 DNA sequence: TGTGCCAGCAGTTACTCGAGCCCTATCGGGGGAGCTTTCTTT. Protein sequence: CASSYSSPIGGAFF.

V gene TRBV5-1 combines with J gene TRBJ2-6; TRBD1 might be the D (6 bases). Germline CDR1 and CDR2: SGHRS and YFSETQ. V lost 4 bases and J 2 bases, leaving 10 bases between the germline ends. The CDR3 length is 15 residues. CDR3 DNA sequence: TGCGCCAGCAGCCCACAGGGCCCTGGGGCCAACGTCCTGACTTTC. This encodes CASSPQGPGANVLTF.

This rearrangement joins TRBV5-6 to TRBJ1-5; 7 bases agree with TRBD1. Germline V lookup: CDR1 SGHDT, CDR2 YYEEEE. The junction had 9 bases not matched to a gene; V was cut back by 3 bases and J by 0 bases. The CDR3 has 17 amino acids. CDR3 sequence (DNA): TGTGCCAGCAGCTCCGATGGGACAGCAAATAGCAATCAGCCCCAGCATTTT. Residues: CASSSDGTANSNQPQHF.

The V call is TRBV7-8, the J call TRBJ1-4; 9 bases are shared with TRBD1. The CDR3 is made up of 15 amino acids. J gave up 8 bases and V 5 bases, and 9 bases lay outside the gene matches. In germline, CDR1 is SGHVS, CDR2 FQNEAQ. CDR3: CASSGGGQGGEKLFF. Written as DNA, the CDR3 is TGTGCCAGCAGCGGAGGGGGACAGGGCGGGGAAAAACTGTTTTTT.

This chain links TRBV9 with TRBJ2-7, with 9 bases lining up with TRBD1. The germline gives CDR1 SGDLS, CDR2 YYNGEE. The CDR3 is 14 residues long. Unmatched junction bases numbered 8, after V lost 4 bases and J lost 6 bases. CDR3 loop: CASSPQGQGGEQYF. The CDR3 nucleotides are TGTGCCAGCAGCCCCCAGGGACAGGGTGGCGAGCAGTACTTC.

This clone has only a few counts. The chain links TRBV9 to TRBJ1-5, with D tentatively TRBD1 (6 bases). V shed 3 bases and J shed 3 bases, with 13 bases lying between them. Germline lookup yields CDR1 SGDLS and CDR2 YYNGEE. This CDR3 is built from 15 residues. In DNA, the CDR3 is TGTGCCAGCAGCGCCTCGACAGGCCCCAATCAGCCCCAGCATTTT. Its protein is CASSASTGPNQPQHF.

This clone was seen a handful of times. The chain recombines TRBV10-3 with TRBJ2-7; D not certain. The CDR3 consists of 16 residues. Germline V gene lookup returns CDR1 ENHRY and CDR2 SYGVKD. Trimming left V 4 bases short and J 1 base short, with 17 bases between. The CDR3 DNA reads as TGTGCCATCAGTGTATACGAGGTCTTAAGTTCCTACGAGCAGTACTTC. It is translated as CAISVYEVLSSYEQYF.

The J gene is TRBJ2-5, the V gene TRBV5-4; D is unresolved. The DNA end lines up better with TRBJ2-7; the J call may be wrong. The CDR3 consists of 12 residues. CDR1 is SGHNT and CDR2 is YYREEE in the germline V gene (reference sequence). The CDR3 region is CASSADSYEQYF. The CDR3 DNA reads TGTGCCAGCAGCGCTGACTCCTACGAGCAGTACTTC.

The J gene is TRBJ1-2, the V gene TRBV5-8; TRBD1 matches at 9 bases. The germline V gene has CDR1 SGHTS and CDR2 YDEGEE. The CDR3 loop spans 15 amino acids. V lost 2 bases, J lost 6 bases, and 8 bases stayed unmatched. Here the CDR3 reads CASSFYRGLGDGYTF. Written as DNA, the CDR3 is TGTGCCAGCAGCTTCTACAGGGGGCTAGGAGATGGCTACACCTTC.

This clone was counted a few times. The J gene is TRBJ1-2, the V gene TRBV10-1; D uncertain. V dropped 3 bases and J dropped 3 bases, with 17 bases sitting between them. CDR3 length: 16 residues. Germline CDR1 and CDR2: WNHNN and SYGVQD (reference sequence). The DNA for the CDR3 is TGCGCCAGCAGTGATACCGGTCTTCGTTTCGACTATGGCTACACCTTC. It yields the protein CASSDTGLRFDYGYTF.

The chain uses TRBV5-4 and TRBJ1-1; tentatively, D is TRBD1 (5 bases). Germline CDR1 reads SGHNT; CDR2 reads YYREEE (reference sequence). V was pared by 9 bases and J by 2 bases, with 20 bases between. CDR3 length: 15 residues. The CDR3 nucleotides are TGTGCCACCTCAGGGCAGAGAGCGATTAACACTGAAGCTTTCTTT. Translated: CATSGQRAINTEAFF.